This record looks at one TCR beta chain sequence and its context. Attached unique molecular identifiers marked individual cDNA molecules. TCRdb reprocessed the 5' RACE reads via MiXCR and lists one record per CDR3 protein. The sample contains around 80,000 distinct CDR3 sequences, approximately 12% of which appear only once. This sample was taken from a study of early T cells in non-severe SARS-CoV-2 infection. The CDR3 is made up of 14 amino acids. V gave up 3 bases and J gave up 8 bases; unmatched junction bases: 6. Germline values: CDR1 SGHTA, CDR2 FQGNSA. The sequencing input was whole blood. This receptor was taken from an adult who was a healthcare worker with PCR-confirmed SARS-CoV-2 infection or an uninfected control (not recorded which). The chain links TRBV7-2 to TRBJ2-4, with 8 bases that match TRBD1. This chain's CDR3 is CASSFRQGSHIQYF. CDR3 in DNA: TGTGCCAGCAGCTTTCGACAGGGGAGCCACATTCAGTACTTC.